This TCR beta chain comes out of a study of T cell changes during pregnancy in multiple sclerosis. Clones were sequenced by immunoSEQ multiplex PCR, and TCRdb holds only the in-frame ones, with some missing. The data contain 40,000 to 45,000 clones, approximately 90% of them seen just once; the ten biggest clones take up approximately 0.71%. The V gene's germline CDR1 is SNHLY and CDR2 FYNNEI. V lost 6 bases to trimming and J lost 0 bases, with 15 bases between them. The CDR3 is 16 residues long. The V and J genes are TRBV2 and TRBJ2-4; perhaps TRBD1 as D (6 bases). This TCR derives from a female donor with multiple sclerosis, enrolled in a pregnancy study. The source was CD4+ T cells from peripheral blood mononuclear cells, collected before pregnancy. CDR3 bases: TGTGCCAGCAGGGGAAACAGGGCTATAGCCAAAAACATTCAGTACTTC. This codes for CASRGNRAIAKNIQYF.